The T cell receptor (beta chain) under discussion was sequenced for a study of blood T cell repertoires in COVID-19. Turning to the study itself: Nucleic acid was either cDNA or gDNA, and it came from T cells, B-cell-depleted T cells, or PBMCs.

As processed by the authors: For nucleated cells, counts were estimated from reference gene primer amplification. Some clones are missing from TCRdb's copy, which holds only in-frame ones; the method was immunoSEQ multiplex PCR. The DNA was the basis for D and trimming; V, J and clone size are from that table. The table includes around 150,000 clones, just under 85% detected once. The CDR3 is 16 amino acids. Germline V gene sequence: CDR1 SGHRS, CDR2 YFSETQ. Deletions cut 4 bases from V and 0 bases from J, with 13 bases between. The sample taken for sequencing was peripheral blood. The chain uses TRBV5-1 and TRBJ2-2, with D possibly matching TRBD1 (6 bases). This receptor was identified in a woman aged 80 or over with acute or convalescent COVID-19. The CDR3 spells CASSPHRDANTGELFF. In nucleotides, the CDR3 is TGCGCCAGCAGCCCCCACAGGGATGCGAACACCGGGGAGCTGTTTTTT.